This T cell receptor (beta chain) stems from a study of radiotherapy plus CTLA-4 blockade in lung cancer. Notes on the study in general: Reported findings show early blood T cell clone dynamics, with interferon-beta, best predicted response. Expansion of tumor-derived TCR clones was observed in blood after radiotherapy plus ipilimumab.

This clone was recorded only once. Its antigen remains unknown. CTLA-4 blockade with ipilimumab, together with focal radiation, was given to patients with chemo-refractory metastatic non-small-cell lung cancer. The germline V gene has CDR1 MNHNS and CDR2 SASEGT. V gave up 5 bases and J gave up 9 bases; unmatched junction bases: 8. The CDR3 loop spans 13 amino acids. The assay was immunoSEQ multiplex PCR, and TCRdb's table has in-frame clones only and misses some. The sample yields roughly 50,000 clones, roughly four fifths seen once. J is TRBJ1-1 and V is TRBV6-1; TRBD1 aligns across 8 bases. The specimen comprised peripheral blood, sampled from a patient treated with radiotherapy plus ipilimumab. This TCR was sampled from a human donor with non-small cell lung cancer who had stable disease on radiotherapy plus ipilimumab. The CDR3 protein is CASSRSGQVQAFF. CDR3 sequence (DNA): TGTGCCAGCAGTAGGTCGGGACAGGTTCAAGCTTTCTTT.